This entry lists 2 T cell receptor beta chains sequenced from one sample in a study of T cell responses to AZD1222 COVID-19 vaccine. Sequenced by immunoSEQ multiplex PCR; TCRdb stores in-frame clones only, minus some. The table records 95,000 to 100,000 clones, about nine tenths of them present only once. This specimen was peripheral blood, taken 28 days after the second AZD1222 dose. These receptor sequences come from an adult who received the AZD1222 COVID-19 vaccine.

CDR3 loop: CAWSAVIGGYTF. The CDR3 bases are TGTGCCTGGAGTGCGGTTATCGGGGGCTACACCTTC. V gene TRBV30 combines with J gene TRBJ1-2; D gene ambiguous. The V and J ends lost 1 base and 8 bases respectively, with 11 bases between them. The CDR3 covers 12 residues. Germline CDR1 GTSNPN, CDR2 SVGIG (reference sequence).

The chain combines TRBV6-6 with TRBJ2-7; possibly TRBD1 for D (5 bases). CDR3 length equals 14 residues. Germline V lookup: CDR1 MNHNY, CDR2 SVGAGI (reference sequence). V was pared by 2 bases and J by 0 bases, with 8 bases between. CDR3 nucleotides: TGTGCCAGCAGTTACGACAGTTTCTCCTACGAGCAGTACTTC. This translates into CASSYDSFSYEQYF.